This entry lists 30 T cell receptor beta chains sequenced from one sample in a study of T cells after yellow fever vaccination. TCRdb fed the 5' RACE reads into MiXCR, producing one record per CDR3 protein. Of 150,000 or so distinct CDR3 sequences listed, 6.6% are singletons. This material consisted of CD4+ T cells sorted from PBMCs, taken 10 days after the yellow fever booster vaccination. These receptors were collected from a man aged 30 to 45 who received the YFV17D yellow fever vaccine.

This clonotype was observed many times. The chain recombines TRBV7-2 with TRBJ2-2; 8 bases align to TRBD2. Germline-derived CDR1 and CDR2 are SGHTA and FQGNSA. The CDR3 sequence is 16 residues long. V shed 1 base and J 7 bases; nucleotides not matched to a gene: 8. This CDR3 is CASSLVRGGPGGELFF. CDR3 sequence (DNA): TGTGCCAGCAGCTTAGTTCGCGGGGGGCCTGGCGGGGAGCTGTTTTTT.

This clonotype was detected ten times or more. The chain carries TRBV7-6 and TRBJ2-2; 8 positions agree with TRBD1. The germline CDR1 and CDR2 sequences are SGHVS and FNYEAQ. CDR3 length: 16 residues. The junction had 10 bases not matched to a gene; V was cut back by 5 bases and J by 5 bases. The CDR3 DNA follows: TGTGCCAGCAGCCTCCCGACAGGGGCGGAAACCGGGGAGCTGTTTTTT. Its translation is CASSLPTGAETGELFF.

The sample holds many counts of this clonotype. This chain uses TRBV18 with TRBJ1-2; 8 positions match TRBD1. The CDR3 has 16 amino acids. Germline V gene sequence: CDR1 KGHSH, CDR2 LQKENI. With 0 bases clipped from V and 1 base from J, the junction kept 4 bases outside the gene matches. In DNA form, the CDR3 reads TGTGCCAGCTCACCACCCGGGACAGGTCTTAACTATGGCTACACCTTC. Translation: CASSPPGTGLNYGYTF.

There are many counts of this clonotype. V usage is TRBV11-2 and J usage is TRBJ1-1; 7 bases align to TRBD1. The ends lost 2 bases at V and 4 bases at J; junction bases unmatched: 7. CDR3 length equals 15 residues. Germline CDR1 SGHAT, CDR2 FQNNGV. DNA for the CDR3: TGTGCCAGCAGCTTACGGACAGGCTGGCCCACTGAAGCTTTCTTT. Amino acid sequence: CASSLRTGWPTEAFF.

There are many counts of this clonotype. This sequence joins TRBV6-5 and TRBJ2-7, with no clear D. V was trimmed by 3 bases and J by 6 bases, leaving 9 bases between them. The CDR3 loop spans 12 amino acids. Germline CDR1 is MNHEY and CDR2 is SVGAGI. CDR3 sequence: CASSYIGGEQYF. The CDR3 region has the DNA TGTGCCAGCAGTTATATCGGCGGCGAGCAGTACTTC.

This clonotype was recorded many times. V usage is TRBV7-9 and J usage is TRBJ2-7; 8 bases fit TRBD2. Per germline, CDR1 SEHNR and CDR2 FQNEAQ (reference sequence). The CDR3 has 15 amino acids. The junction had 8 bases not matched to a gene; V was cut back by 1 base and J by 6 bases. Here the CDR3 reads CASSLGGRTSPEQYF. The CDR3 coding sequence is TGTGCCAGCAGCTTAGGCGGGAGGACCTCCCCCGAGCAGTACTTC.

The CDR3 sequence is CASSRLVNNEQFF. CDR3 DNA sequence: TGTGCCAGCAGCCGACTAGTCAACAATGAGCAGTTCTTC. The chain has TRBV6-2 or TRBV6-3 and TRBJ2-1; D is perhaps TRBD2 (6 bases). The CDR3 spans 13 residues. V lost 6 bases, J lost 5 bases, and 11 bases lay in between. Germline V gives CDR1 MNHEY, CDR2 SVGEGT.

V is TRBV5-4 and J is TRBJ2-1, with TRBD2 identical over 10 bases. The germline V gene has CDR1 SGHNT and CDR2 YYREEE (reference sequence). This CDR3 spans 16 amino acids. V dropped 4 bases and J dropped 4; count of bases not matched to a gene: 8. DNA of the CDR3: TGTGCCAGCAGCACCGGACTAGCGGAAATTTACAATGAGCAGTTCTTC. It codes for CASSTGLAEIYNEQFF.

This clonotype was seen a handful of times. J is TRBJ2-3 and V is TRBV20-1; D is perhaps TRBD2 (5 bases). Germline loops: CDR1 DFQATT, CDR2 SNEGSKA (reference sequence). The CDR3 loop spans 16 amino acids. The V and J ends lost 3 bases and 1 base respectively, with 17 bases between them. CDR3 in DNA: TGCAGTGCTAGCCCCCCGGGGTTTCACGGCACAGATACGCAGTATTTT. Translating gives CSASPPGFHGTDTQYF.

This clonotype was counted ten times or more. The rearrangement uses TRBV12-3 or TRBV12-4 and TRBJ2-3, with D possibly being TRBD1 (6 bases). The V and J ends lost 8 bases and 4 bases respectively, with 10 bases between them. The CDR3 has 12 residues. The CDR3 nucleotides are TGTGCCAGCGGAACAGGGCCAGATACGCAGTATTTT. This gives the protein CASGTGPDTQYF.

In this sample, this clonotype turned up many times. The chain joins TRBV10-3 to TRBJ2-7, with D perhaps TRBD1 (5 bases). Germline loops: CDR1 ENHRY, CDR2 SYGVKD. The V end was cut by 3 bases, the J end by 4 bases, with 16 bases between. The CDR3 covers 15 residues. The CDR3 reads CAISEAPGAEYEQYF. Here the CDR3 DNA reads TGTGCCATCAGTGAAGCGCCTGGGGCAGAATACGAGCAGTACTTC.

The chain uses TRBV7-2 and TRBJ2-3, with D uncertain. The CDR3 has 15 amino acids. From germline, CDR1 is SGHTA and CDR2 FQGNSA. Between the trimmed V and J ends, which lost 5 bases and 5 bases, there was a span of 17 bases. The CDR3 sequence is CASSPTLGPGDTQYF. CDR3 coding DNA: TGTGCCAGCAGCCCAACTTTAGGGCCGGGAGATACGCAGTATTTT.

This clonotype was seen many times. V gene TRBV5-4 combines with J gene TRBJ2-1, with a tentative D call TRBD1 (6 bases). CDR1 SGHNT and CDR2 YYREEE come from the germline V gene (reference sequence). The CDR3 runs to 15 residues. V lost 5 bases, J lost 3 bases, and 15 bases lay in between. The CDR3 here is CASRRGGHSYNEQFF. The CDR3 DNA reads TGTGCCAGCAGACGTGGGGGACACAGCTACAATGAGCAGTTCTTC.

At least ten counts were recorded for this clonotype. This sequence joins TRBV28 and TRBJ2-5; D is unresolved. CDR1 is MDHEN and CDR2 is SYDVKM in the germline V gene. The V end lost 6 bases, the J end lost 6 bases, and 14 bases lay between the germline ends. The CDR3 contains 13 residues. The CDR3 bases are TGTGCCAGCAGCCTTCGCGCTCCGAAGACCCAGTACTTC. Its translation: CASSLRAPKTQYF.

Many counts were recorded for this clonotype. The chain joins TRBV12-3 or TRBV12-4 to TRBJ2-2, with D unresolved. Trimming left V 4 bases short and J 4 bases short, with 4 bases between. The CDR3 has 12 amino acids. In nucleotides, the CDR3 is TGTGCCAGCAGTTGGGTCACCGGGGAGCTGTTTTTT. It translates to CASSWVTGELFF.

This clonotype was detected a few times. The rearrangement joins TRBV20-1 to TRBJ1-5, with D possibly matching TRBD1 (6 bases). Germline lookup yields CDR1 DFQATT and CDR2 SNEGSKA (reference sequence). V dropped 3 bases and J dropped 2 bases, with 11 bases sitting between them. This CDR3 is built from 14 residues. DNA for the CDR3: TGCAGTGCTAGCAGACAGGTTGGCAATCAGCCCCAGCATTTT. Translating gives CSASRQVGNQPQHF.

This clonotype was seen ten or more times. V and J are TRBV20-1 and TRBJ1-5; maybe TRBD1 (6 bases). The CDR3 totals 14 residues. Germline V gene lookup returns CDR1 DFQATT and CDR2 SNEGSKA (reference sequence). V dropped 8 bases and J dropped 5 bases, with 19 bases sitting between them. The CDR3 nucleotides read TGCAGTTACTTGGGGGGGACAACTGATCAGCCCCAGCATTTT. Amino acid sequence: CSYLGGTTDQPQHF.

This clonotype showed up many times. The rearrangement uses TRBV7-9 and TRBJ2-5; TRBD2 might be the D (6 bases). Trimming shortened V by 1 base and J by 1 base, and 16 bases separated the two germline ends. The CDR3 is made up of 17 amino acids. The germline V gene has CDR1 SEHNR and CDR2 FQNEAQ (reference sequence). The CDR3 DNA is TGTGCCAGCAGCTTAGGGACTACCAACCTGTTCCAAGAGACCCAGTACTTC. It yields the protein CASSLGTTNLFQETQYF.

This clonotype was seen at least ten times. J is TRBJ1-6 and V is TRBV7-9; D possibly corresponds to TRBD1 (5 bases). V dropped 5 bases and J dropped 9 bases, with 20 bases sitting between them. Germline CDR1 reads SEHNR; CDR2 reads FQNEAQ (reference sequence). The CDR3 is 16 amino acids. CDR3 coding DNA: TGTGCCAGCAGCCAGTTCGGGACCTACTCCGTTTCACCCCTCCACTTT. Translation gives CASSQFGTYSVSPLHF.

This clonotype appeared many times. This chain connects TRBV29-1 to TRBJ2-1; TRBD2 agrees at 7 bases. Trimming took 0 bases from V and 2 from J; bases not matched to a gene: 7. Germline loops: CDR1 SQVTM, CDR2 ANQGSEA. The CDR3 consists of 16 residues. The CDR3 loop reads CSVEDQASGTYNEQFF. Written as DNA, the CDR3 is TGCAGCGTTGAAGATCAGGCTAGCGGAACCTACAATGAGCAGTTCTTC.

V gene TRBV7-9 combines with J gene TRBJ2-2; D gene ambiguous. The CDR3 is 15 amino acids. V shed 1 base and J shed 1 base, with 7 bases lying between them. Germline V lookup: CDR1 SEHNR, CDR2 FQNEAQ (reference sequence). This chain's CDR3 is CASSLGSVNTGELFF. The DNA of the CDR3 is TGTGCCAGCAGCTTAGGTTCGGTGAACACCGGGGAGCTGTTTTTT. Full variable domain (rest looked up from reference TRBV7-9 and TRBJ2-2): DTGVSQNPRHKITKRGQNVTFRCDPISEHNRLYWYRQTLGQGPEFLTYFQNEAQLEKSRLLSDRFSAERPKGSFSTLEIQRTEQGDSAMYLCASSLGSVNTGELFFGEGSRLTVL.

The sample holds many counts of this clonotype. The chain employs TRBV4-3 and TRBJ2-7, with TRBD2 identical over 8 bases. Germline trimming cut 1 base from V and 1 base from J; bases unmatched to any gene: 6. Per germline, CDR1 LGHNA and CDR2 YSLEER. This CDR3 region has 16 residues. CDR3 DNA: TGCGCCAGCAGCCAAGTGGCCACTAGCGGATCCTACGAGCAGTACTTC. Amino acids: CASSQVATSGSYEQYF.

Of note for this clonotype: An end of the junction does not agree with germline; a read error may underlie this. Here the CDR3 reads CSIEMAAGANVLTF. The CDR3 DNA reads TGCAGCATTGAAATGGCAGCTGGGGCCAACGTCCTGACTTTC. The V and J genes are TRBV29-1 and TRBJ2-6; D unclear. Per the germline V gene, CDR1 is SQVTM and CDR2 is ANQGSEA. This CDR3 comprises 14 residues. The whole variable domain, remainder taken from reference TRBV29-1 and TRBJ2-6, is SAVISQKPSRDICQRGTSLTIQCQVDSQVTMMFWYRQQPGQSLTLIATANQGSEATYESGFVIDKFPISRPNLTFSTLTVSNMSPEDSSIYLCSIEMAAGANVLTFGAGSRLTVL.

The chain recombines TRBV7-2 with TRBJ2-3, with a tentative D call TRBD2 (6 bases). The germline CDR1 and CDR2 sequences are SGHTA and FQGNSA. The CDR3 extends over 16 amino acids. V was trimmed by 5 bases and J by 2 bases, leaving 17 bases between them. The DNA of the CDR3 is TGTGCCAGCAGCCGCTATCGGGTGGGACTCACAGATACGCAGTATTTT. This sequence encodes CASSRYRVGLTDTQYF.

This clonotype showed up many times. This chain joins TRBV12-3 or TRBV12-4 and TRBJ2-2; D remains ambiguous. V lost 2 bases and J lost 4, with 8 bases in between. The CDR3 totals 14 residues. CDR3 in amino acids: CASSLTGPTGELFF. In nucleotides, the CDR3 is TGTGCCAGCAGTTTAACCGGGCCCACCGGGGAGCTGTTTTTT.

This clonotype was seen repeatedly, ten times or more. This chain joins TRBV5-1 and TRBJ2-7; no clear D. The CDR3 totals 13 residues. Between the trimmed V and J ends, which lost 0 bases and 4 bases, there was a span of 8 bases. The germline V gene has CDR1 SGHRS and CDR2 YFSETQ. This CDR3 is CASSLDGRYEQYF. CDR3 DNA sequence: TGCGCCAGCAGCTTGGACGGGCGATACGAGCAGTACTTC.

This clonotype appeared many times. This sequence joins TRBV3-1 and TRBJ2-1, with 10 positions matching TRBD1. Germline CDR1 is LGHDT and CDR2 is YNNKEL (reference sequence). The CDR3 spans 15 residues. J lost 6 bases, V lost 8 bases, and 10 bases had no gene match. The DNA for the CDR3 is TGTGCCAGCGGAATACCGGGACAGGGGAGCAATGAGCAGTTCTTC. Translated: CASGIPGQGSNEQFF.

Many counts were recorded for this clonotype. The rearrangement joins TRBV5-1 to TRBJ2-3; 7 bases are a match to TRBD2. CDR1 and CDR2 from the germline V gene are SGHRS and YFSETQ. V lost 4 bases and J lost 3; bases outside the gene matches: 5. This CDR3 is built from 14 residues. In nucleotides, the CDR3 is TGCGCCAGCAGCAGCGAGCGGGGAACAGATACGCAGTATTTT. It specifies CASSSERGTDTQYF. Full variable domain (missing parts from reference TRBV5-1 and TRBJ2-3): KAGVTQTPRYLIKTRGQQVTLSCSPISGHRSVSWYQQTPGQGLQFLFEYFSETQRNKGNFPGRFSGRQFSNSRSEMNVSTLELGDSALYLCASSSERGTDTQYFGPGTRLTVL.

The chain carries TRBV18 and TRBJ1-5; D is possibly TRBD1 (6 bases). Per the germline V gene, CDR1 is KGHSH and CDR2 is LQKENI. Trimming removed 4 bases from V and 6 bases from J, with 13 bases in between. The CDR3 is 14 amino acids. The CDR3 reads CASSLGEGGQPQHF. The CDR3 DNA is TGTGCCAGCTCACTGGGTGAGGGGGGTCAGCCCCAGCATTTT.

In this sample, this clonotype turned up many times. The CDR3 region has the DNA TGTGCCAGCAGCCGTGGACTAGCAGTCCAAGAGACCCAGTACTTC. Translating gives CASSRGLAVQETQYF. The chain links TRBV9 to TRBJ2-5; 8 positions match TRBD2. The V segment lost 4 bases and the J segment 1 base; nucleotides outside the gene matches: 6. CDR3 size: 15 residues. Germline assignment: CDR1 SGDLS and CDR2 YYNGEE.